The clone carrying this T cell receptor (beta chain) was detected many times. Its antigen is undetermined. These data originate in a study of T cell repertoires in cytomegalovirus infection. Study-level background: CMV epitopes used comprised recently identified HLA-C-restricted ones and well-studied HLA-B-restricted ones. Public TCR beta signatures marked donors with CMV infection and the matching HLA. General study results and limits: Summed frequency of public TCR beta families distinguished CMV carriers with the relevant HLA. There were HLA-C-restricted CMV-specific TCR beta clonotypes dominating the ex vivo response.

V shed 6 bases and J shed 3 bases, with 9 bases lying between them. CDR1 is SGHTA and CDR2 is FQGNSA in the germline V gene. This CDR3 has 13 amino acids. TCRdb analysed the reads with MiXCR anew, one entry per CDR3 protein. Of roughly 500,000 distinct CDR3 sequences in the sample, 30% to 40% were seen once. The clonotype comes from a human donor in good health (CMV status not recorded). Some clones in this sample may be carry-over from other donors' samples. The chain joins TRBV7-2 to TRBJ2-1; no reliable D call. This specimen consisted of cultured PBMCs, obtained from culture after CMV antigen stimulation. CDR3 nucleotide sequence: TGTGCCAGCAGTACGAGAGTCTACAATGAGCAGTTCTTC. Translating it yields CASSTRVYNEQFF.